This passage covers 18 T cell receptor beta chains from one sample sequenced in a study of chemoradiotherapy in HPV16-positive cancers. Assay: immunoSEQ multiplex PCR; the TCRdb copy retains only in-frame clones and omits some. The sample lists about 35,000 clones; about 85% were seen once. Material: blood, obtained from a patient who underwent chemoradiotherapy. These receptors were collected from a human donor with HPV-associated anogenital cancer.

The rearrangement joins TRBV10-3 to TRBJ1-6; tentative D call: TRBD1 (5 bases). There are 13 residues in the CDR3. Germline-derived CDR1 and CDR2 are ENHRY and SYGVKD. The V and J ends lost 2 bases and 14 bases respectively, with 13 bases between them. The CDR3 nucleotides are TGTGCCATCAGTGAGCCCCTCGGGGGAACCCTCCACTTT. Amino acid sequence: CAISEPLGGTLHF.

This clone was found once. The rearrangement uses TRBV18 and TRBJ1-1, with unresolved D. The CDR3 totals 13 residues. V shed 2 bases and J shed 0 bases, with 4 bases lying between them. The germline CDR1 and CDR2 sequences are KGHSH and LQKENI. The CDR3 region has the DNA TGTGCCAGCTCACCAGGGATGAACACTGAAGCTTTCTTT. Translating it yields CASSPGMNTEAFF.

The V call is TRBV9, the J call TRBJ2-3, with D unresolved. The V end was cut by 2 bases, the J end by 10 bases, with 11 bases between. The CDR3 totals 12 residues. Germline loops: CDR1 SGDLS, CDR2 YYNGEE. The CDR3 sequence is CASSVGLTAQYF. The CDR3 nucleotides are TGTGCCAGCAGCGTGGGCCTCACGGCGCAGTATTTT.

The V and J genes are TRBV19 and TRBJ2-1, with a weak D call TRBD2 (6 bases). The length of the CDR3 is 13 residues. Germline values: CDR1 LNHDA, CDR2 SQIVND (reference sequence). Trimming pared 3 bases from V and 7 bases from J, leaving 10 bases between. Here the CDR3 reads CASSIAGLNEQFF. The CDR3 bases are TGTGCCAGTAGTATCGCGGGGCTAAATGAGCAGTTCTTC.

The gene calls are TRBV25-1 and TRBJ1-1; D is unclear. The V gene's germline CDR1 is MGHDK and CDR2 SYGVNS. The CDR3 is 14 amino acids. Trimming shortened V by 1 base and J by 11 bases, and 17 bases separated the two germline ends. The CDR3 is CASSESLISTKAFF. CDR3 DNA: TGTGCCAGCAGTGAATCTCTAATATCGACGAAGGCTTTCTTT.

The chain uses TRBV6-4 and TRBJ2-2, with D maybe TRBD2 (5 bases). Germline CDR1 MRHNA, CDR2 SNTAGT. V was trimmed by 2 bases and J by 6 bases, leaving 13 bases between them. This CDR3 region has 15 residues. The CDR3 region is CASSDTIGEPGELFF. DNA of the CDR3: TGTGCCAGCAGTGACACCATTGGGGAGCCCGGGGAGCTGTTTTTT.

This clone was seen only once. The J gene is TRBJ2-6, the V gene TRBV13, with 7 bases matching TRBD1. CDR3 length: 18 amino acids. V shed 7 bases, J shed 0 bases, and the junction held 12 bases outside the gene matches. The V gene's germline CDR1 is PRHDT and CDR2 FYEKMQ (reference sequence). The CDR3 region is CASTNSPGQRSGANVLTF. The CDR3 nucleotides read TGTGCCAGCACCAACTCGCCGGGACAGCGCTCTGGGGCCAACGTCCTGACTTTC.

The V call is TRBV5-1, the J call TRBJ1-1; D might be TRBD1 (5 bases). CDR1 is SGHRS and CDR2 is YFSETQ in the germline V gene. The V end was cut by 0 bases, the J end by 0 bases, with 15 bases between. The CDR3 spans 17 residues. The CDR3 spells CASSLAVFQGLNTEAFF. DNA for the CDR3: TGCGCCAGCAGCTTGGCAGTATTCCAGGGCCTGAACACTGAAGCTTTCTTT.

This chain connects TRBV18 to TRBJ1-1; D possibly corresponds to TRBD1 (5 bases). CDR3 length equals 16 residues. The ends were cut back, 0 bases at V and 0 bases at J, with 11 bases in the middle. The germline V gene has CDR1 KGHSH and CDR2 LQKENI. The CDR3, as DNA: TGTGCCAGCTCACCACCGTCCGGGACCTTGAACACTGAAGCTTTCTTT. This codes for CASSPPSGTLNTEAFF. Supplemented by reference TRBV18 and TRBJ1-1, the full variable domain reads NAGVMQNPRHLVRRRGQEARLRCSPMKGHSHVYWYRQLPEEGLKFMVYLQKENIIDESGMPKERFSAEFPKEGPSILRIQQVVRGDSAAYFCASSPPSGTLNTEAFFGQGTRLTVV.

The rearrangement links TRBV28 to TRBJ1-5; TRBD1 matches at 8 bases. J was trimmed by 0 bases and V by 4 bases; bases with no gene match: 8. In germline, CDR1 is MDHEN, CDR2 SYDVKM. The CDR3 sequence is 17 residues long. The CDR3: CASSSLGQGLSNQPQHF. DNA for the CDR3: TGTGCCAGCAGTTCCTTAGGACAGGGTCTTAGCAATCAGCCCCAGCATTTT.

In its sample, this clone was seen once. The chain links TRBV18 to TRBJ1-1; weak D call: TRBD1 (5 bases). Germline V CDR1 and CDR2: KGHSH, LQKENI. The CDR3 covers 19 residues. The V end lost 4 bases, the J end lost 8 bases, and 32 bases lay between the germline ends. CDR3 amino acids: CASSLTEFHTEYGSMEAFF. CDR3 nucleotide sequence: TGTGCCAGCTCACTGACAGAGTTCCACACTGAATATGGGTCCATGGAAGCTTTCTTT.

The J gene is TRBJ1-1, the V gene TRBV6-5, with D possibly matching TRBD1 (5 bases). The CDR3 consists of 14 residues. The V gene lost 5 bases and the J gene lost 6 bases, with 16 bases spanning the gap. Germline CDR1 reads MNHEY; CDR2 reads SVGAGI. This CDR3 is CASSQGTDPSEAFF. The CDR3 DNA follows: TGTGCCAGCAGTCAAGGGACGGACCCTTCTGAAGCTTTCTTT.

V gene TRBV18 combines with J gene TRBJ1-3; unclear D gene. Trimming shortened V by 0 bases and J by 0 bases, and 12 bases separated the two germline ends. Per germline, CDR1 KGHSH and CDR2 LQKENI. This CDR3 region has 17 residues. CDR3 DNA: TGTGCCAGCTCACCACCGCGGGGATCCATCTCTGGAAACACCATATATTTT. Translated: CASSPPRGSISGNTIYF.

J is TRBJ1-2 and V is TRBV27; 9 bases match TRBD1. This CDR3 has 10 residues. Per the germline V gene, CDR1 is MNHEY and CDR2 is SMNVEV (reference sequence). After removal of 7 bases from V and 13 bases from J, the junction contained 4 bases not matched to a gene. CDR3: CASNLDRGTF. The CDR3 DNA sequence: TGTGCCAGCAATCTGGACAGGGGCACCTTC.

The CDR3 region is CASSSDGINQPQHF. For the CDR3, the DNA is TGTGCCAGCAGTTCGGACGGAATTAATCAGCCCCAGCATTTT. The chain couples TRBV28 to TRBJ1-5; D not resolved. The CDR3 has 14 residues. From germline, CDR1 is MDHEN and CDR2 SYDVKM. V was trimmed by 4 bases and J by 4 bases, leaving 11 bases between them.

The rearrangement joins TRBV27 to TRBJ2-7; D gene unclear. V shed 2 bases and J shed 0 bases, with 14 bases lying between them. The germline V gene has CDR1 MNHEY and CDR2 SMNVEV (reference sequence). The CDR3 runs 16 residues. The CDR3 sequence is CASSLVAVGRSYEQYF. In DNA form, the CDR3 reads TGTGCCAGCAGTTTAGTGGCCGTTGGACGCTCCTACGAGCAGTACTTC.

The V call is TRBV29-1, the J call TRBJ1-4; weak D call: TRBD1 (5 bases). Germline V gene sequence: CDR1 SQVTM, CDR2 ANQGSEA. This CDR3 has 13 amino acids. Trimming cost V 2 bases and J 7 bases, with 11 bases left between them. CDR3 sequence (DNA): TGCAGCGTTGAAAGGGGAAGGATTGAAAAACTGTTTTTT. It is translated as CSVERGRIEKLFF.

The gene calls are TRBV28 and TRBJ2-1; no clear D gene. CDR1 MDHEN and CDR2 SYDVKM come from the germline V gene. V was trimmed by 6 bases and J by 7 bases, leaving 7 bases between them. The CDR3 runs 11 residues. The CDR3 is CASRWGNEQFF. CDR3 DNA: TGTGCCAGCAGATGGGGAAATGAGCAGTTCTTC.